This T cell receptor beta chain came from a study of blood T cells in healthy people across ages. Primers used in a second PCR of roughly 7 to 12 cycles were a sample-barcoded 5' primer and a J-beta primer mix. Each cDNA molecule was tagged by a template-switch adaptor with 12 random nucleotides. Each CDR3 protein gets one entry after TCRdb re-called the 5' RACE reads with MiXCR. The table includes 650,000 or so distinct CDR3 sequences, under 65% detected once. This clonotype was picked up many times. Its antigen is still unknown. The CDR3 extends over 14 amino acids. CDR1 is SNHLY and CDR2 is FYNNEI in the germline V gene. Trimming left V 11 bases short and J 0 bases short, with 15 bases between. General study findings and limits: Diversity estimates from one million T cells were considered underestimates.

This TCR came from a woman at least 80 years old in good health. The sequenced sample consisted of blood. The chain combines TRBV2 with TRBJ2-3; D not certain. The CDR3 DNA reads TGTGCCGGCCGGCAGGCCTCTAGCACAGATACGCAGTATTTT. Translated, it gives CAGRQASSTDTQYF.